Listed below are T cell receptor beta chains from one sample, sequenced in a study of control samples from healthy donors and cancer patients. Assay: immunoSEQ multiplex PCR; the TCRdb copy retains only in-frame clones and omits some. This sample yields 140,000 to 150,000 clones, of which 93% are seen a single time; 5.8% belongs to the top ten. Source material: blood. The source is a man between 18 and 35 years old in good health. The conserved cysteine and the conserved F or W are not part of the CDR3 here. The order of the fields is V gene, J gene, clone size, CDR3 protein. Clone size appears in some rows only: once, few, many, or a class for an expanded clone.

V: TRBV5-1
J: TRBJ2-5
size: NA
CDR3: ASEPSGLRETQY

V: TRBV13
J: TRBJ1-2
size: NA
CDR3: ASSQDRGRDGYT

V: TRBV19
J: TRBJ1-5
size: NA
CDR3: ASRGPDSRQPQH

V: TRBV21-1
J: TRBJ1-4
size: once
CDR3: ASNGGKREKLF

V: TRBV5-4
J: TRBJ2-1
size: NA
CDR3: ASSLTEFRSGEQF

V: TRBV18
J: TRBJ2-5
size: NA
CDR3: ASSITSGASQETQY

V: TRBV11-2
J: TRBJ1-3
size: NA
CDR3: ASSPAGQTGNTIY

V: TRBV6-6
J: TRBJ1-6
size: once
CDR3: ASSRSRDRGYSPLH

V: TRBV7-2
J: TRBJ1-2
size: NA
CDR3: ASSPGQGFWSPRGYT

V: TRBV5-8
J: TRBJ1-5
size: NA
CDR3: ASSRNEGASHQPQH

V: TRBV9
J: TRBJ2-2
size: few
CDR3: ASSVTGESNTGELF

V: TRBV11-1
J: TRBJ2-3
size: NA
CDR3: ASSLRLAGSLDTQY

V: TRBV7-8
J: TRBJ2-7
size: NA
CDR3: ASSPARDGETTYEQY

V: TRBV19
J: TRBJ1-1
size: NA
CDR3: ASSIVGGNTEAF

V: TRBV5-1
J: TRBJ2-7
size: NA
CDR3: ASSLGDRGAEQY

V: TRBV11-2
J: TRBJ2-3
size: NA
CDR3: ASSFPARGAISSTDTQY

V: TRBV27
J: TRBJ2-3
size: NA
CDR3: ASSLLREGTDTQY

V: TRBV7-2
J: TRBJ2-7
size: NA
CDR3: ASSSPGFPYEQY

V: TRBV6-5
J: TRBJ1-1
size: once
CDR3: ASRRHSVAF

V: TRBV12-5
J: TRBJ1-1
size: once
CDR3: ASGSPTSGYTEAF

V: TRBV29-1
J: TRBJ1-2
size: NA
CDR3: SVPNRVRYGYT

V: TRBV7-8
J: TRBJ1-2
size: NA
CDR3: ASSLGLRTNYGYT

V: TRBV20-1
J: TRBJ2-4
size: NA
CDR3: SASGLNIQY

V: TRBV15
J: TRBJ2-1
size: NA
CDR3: ATSRANRDRGYEQF

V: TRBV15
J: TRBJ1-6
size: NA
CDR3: ATSREGLGNSPLH

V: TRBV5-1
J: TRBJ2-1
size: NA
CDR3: ASSLNRGLFDEQF

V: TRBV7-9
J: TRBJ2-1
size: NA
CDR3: ASSPSGGGPSSYNEQF

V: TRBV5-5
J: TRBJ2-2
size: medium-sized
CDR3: ASSAELAGDGTGELF

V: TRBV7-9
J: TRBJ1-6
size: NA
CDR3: ASSSSGTYNSPLH

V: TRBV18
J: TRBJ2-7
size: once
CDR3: ASSPPGLAGVSYEQY

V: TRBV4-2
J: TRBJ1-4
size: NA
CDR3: ASSQDVFREQTEKWEKLF

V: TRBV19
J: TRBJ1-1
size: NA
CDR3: ATSFPDRGKAF

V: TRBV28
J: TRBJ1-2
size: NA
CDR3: ASSPPAGGNYGYT

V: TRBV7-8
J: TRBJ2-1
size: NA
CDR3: ASSWGIGAGYNEQF

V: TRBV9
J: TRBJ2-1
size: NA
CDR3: ASNEGAPYNEQF

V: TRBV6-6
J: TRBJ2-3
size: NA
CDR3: ASIQGTDTQY

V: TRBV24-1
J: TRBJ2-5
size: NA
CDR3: ATSGIAVKPGGWAQETQY

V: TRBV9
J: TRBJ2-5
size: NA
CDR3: ASTRTGGAGETQY

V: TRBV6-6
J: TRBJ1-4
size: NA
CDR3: ASSYEGVTNEKLF

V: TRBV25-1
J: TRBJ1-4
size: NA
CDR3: ASSEWGDNEKLF

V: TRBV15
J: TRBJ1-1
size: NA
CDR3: ATRVFSDTEAF

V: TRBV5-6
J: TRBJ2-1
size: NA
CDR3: ASSPEPGLYNEQF

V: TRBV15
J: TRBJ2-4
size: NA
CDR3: ATSRVRTGAGDNIQY

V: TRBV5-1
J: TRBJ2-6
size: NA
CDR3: ASSLEAGLTGANVLT

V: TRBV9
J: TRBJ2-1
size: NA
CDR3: ASSLNPSVASGEQF

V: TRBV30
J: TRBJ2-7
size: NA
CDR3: AWSVRRTFSSYEQY

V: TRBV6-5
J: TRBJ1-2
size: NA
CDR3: ASSSQGAYGYT

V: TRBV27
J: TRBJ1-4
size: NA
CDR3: ASSPTPRDGEKLF